This TCR beta chain comes out of a study of response to subunit inactivated influenza vaccine. The sample holds many counts of this clonotype. Antigen unknown. General study results and limits: It was suggested by the authors that few new T cells are recruited by each seasonal influenza vaccination.

TCRdb called the RT-PCR reads again in MiXCR, with one record for every CDR3 protein. The sample holds approximately 700,000 distinct CDR3 sequences; about 15% are singletons and the top ten take around 6.5%. The germline gives CDR1 SQVTM, CDR2 ANQGSEA. Trimming at V came to 3 bases and at J to 5 bases, leaving 2 bases not matched to a gene. The CDR3 sequence is 12 residues long. This chain links TRBV29-1 with TRBJ2-5; 8 bases align to TRBD1. The clonotype was recovered from a middle-aged man who received an inactivated influenza vaccine. Source: PBMCs from blood, taken 14 days before vaccination. CDR3 residues: CSVDYRGETQYF. In DNA form, the CDR3 reads TGCAGCGTTGACTACAGGGGGGAGACCCAGTACTTC. The full variable domain, rest sourced from reference TRBV29-1 and TRBJ2-5, is SAVISQKPSRDICQRGTSLTIQCQVDSQVTMMFWYRQQPGQSLTLIATANQGSEATYESGFVIDKFPISRPNLTFSTLTVSNMSPEDSSIYLCSVDYRGETQYFGPGTRLLVL.